A selection of T cell receptor beta chains follows, all from one sample in a study of beta chain features in type 1 diabetes. Profiled with immunoSEQ multiplex PCR; TCRdb holds only in-frame clones, not every one. The table records roughly 300,000 clones, 7% to 10% of them present only once. The sample consisted of central memory CD4+ T cells from blood. The receptors were sampled from a young man with type 1 diabetes. The CDR3 runs from the conserved cysteine through the conserved F or W. D genes are given only for firm matches. Size is omitted from some rows. Given values are once, few, many or a class for expanded clones.

clone size: few; V gene: TRBV27; J gene: TRBJ1-2; D gene: .; CDR3 DNA: TGTGCCAGCAGTTGGAATGGGGGGCACGACTATGGCTACACCTTC; CDR3 protein: CASSWNGGHDYGYTF
clone size: .; V gene: TRBV5-4; J gene: TRBJ1-2; D gene: TRBD1; CDR3 DNA: TGTGCCAGCAGCTTGGCCGACAGGGGGCGCGGTGGCTACACCTTC; CDR3 protein: CASSLADRGRGGYTF
clone size: .; V gene: TRBV9; J gene: TRBJ2-3; D gene: .; CDR3 DNA: TGTGCCAGCAGCGTAGTAACGGGGGTCACAGATACGCAGTATTTT; CDR3 protein: CASSVVTGVTDTQYF
clone size: few; V gene: TRBV9; J gene: TRBJ1-2; D gene: TRBD1; CDR3 DNA: TGTGCCAGCAGCGATCCACAGGGGGCTGTGGGCTACACCTTC; CDR3 protein: CASSDPQGAVGYTF
clone size: .; V gene: TRBV29-1; J gene: TRBJ1-4; D gene: TRBD1; CDR3 DNA: TGCAGCGTTGGGCAGGGGGCAACTAATGAAAAACTGTTTTTT; CDR3 protein: CSVGQGATNEKLFF
clone size: few; V gene: TRBV25-1; J gene: TRBJ1-1; D gene: .; CDR3 DNA: TGTGCCAGCAGTGAATACGGAGGTTCGACTGAAGCTTTCTTT; CDR3 protein: CASSEYGGSTEAFF
clone size: .; V gene: TRBV2; J gene: TRBJ1-4; D gene: TRBD1; CDR3 DNA: TGTGCCAGCAGTGGACAGGGTAGAAATGAAAAACTGTTTTTT; CDR3 protein: CASSGQGRNEKLFF
clone size: .; V gene: TRBV30; J gene: TRBJ2-7; D gene: .; CDR3 DNA: TGTGCCTGGGGAACCGGGGGATCTTCATACGAGCAGTACTTC; CDR3 protein: CAWGTGGSSYEQYF
clone size: .; V gene: TRBV29-1; J gene: TRBJ1-1; D gene: .; CDR3 DNA: TGCAGCGTGGATTCAGGACGGGGGACTGAAGCTTTCTTT; CDR3 protein: CSVDSGRGTEAFF
clone size: .; V gene: TRBV2; J gene: TRBJ1-1; D gene: .; CDR3 DNA: TGTGCCAGCAGGTTCGATCAGGGAACTGAAGCTTTCTTT; CDR3 protein: CASRFDQGTEAFF
clone size: .; V gene: TRBV7-2; J gene: TRBJ2-3; D gene: .; CDR3 DNA: TGTGCCAGCAGCTTAGTAGCCGGAGGGTATGGCACAGATACGCAGTATTTT; CDR3 protein: CASSLVAGGYGTDTQYF
clone size: .; V gene: TRBV4-1; J gene: TRBJ2-5; D gene: .; CDR3 DNA: TGCGCCAGCAGCCAAGATATAACCCCGAGGCAGACCCAGTACTTC; CDR3 protein: CASSQDITPRQTQYF
clone size: .; V gene: TRBV5-6; J gene: TRBJ1-1; D gene: .; CDR3 DNA: TGTGCCAGCAGCCCCAGTAGTGGGGGGAGAACTGAAGCTTTCTTT; CDR3 protein: CASSPSSGGRTEAFF
clone size: few; V gene: TRBV9; J gene: TRBJ2-2; D gene: TRBD1; CDR3 DNA: TGTGCCAGCGGGACAGGGGACACCGGGGAGCTGTTTTTT; CDR3 protein: CASGTGDTGELFF
clone size: few; V gene: TRBV27; J gene: TRBJ2-7; D gene: TRBD1; CDR3 DNA: TGTGCCAGTAGGGACAGGAGCCCTCCCTACGAGCAGTACTTC; CDR3 protein: CASRDRSPPYEQYF
clone size: many; V gene: TRBV6-1; J gene: TRBJ1-1; D gene: TRBD1; CDR3 DNA: TGTGCCAGCAGTGAAGCCCATAGACAGGGCCGGCAAGAGGCTTTCTTT; CDR3 protein: CASSEAHRQGRQEAFF
clone size: few; V gene: TRBV30; J gene: TRBJ2-1; D gene: TRBD2; CDR3 DNA: TGTGCCCGCGGACTAGCGGGGGGGGCCGATGAGCAGTTCTTC; CDR3 protein: CARGLAGGADEQFF
clone size: few; V gene: TRBV6-6; J gene: TRBJ1-3; D gene: TRBD1; CDR3 DNA: TGTGCCAGCAGCGCAGGGACAGAGTCTGGAAACACCATATATTTT; CDR3 protein: CASSAGTESGNTIYF
clone size: few; V gene: TRBV7-2; J gene: TRBJ2-3; D gene: TRBD1; CDR3 DNA: TGTGCCAGCAGCTCGTACAGGGGATCGCAGTATTTT; CDR3 protein: CASSSYRGSQYF
clone size: few; V gene: TRBV23-1; J gene: TRBJ2-2; D gene: .; CDR3 DNA: TGCGCCAGCAGTCAACCGCCCCGGACAAATACCGGGGAGCTGTTTTTT; CDR3 protein: CASSQPPRTNTGELFF
clone size: .; V gene: TRBV9; J gene: TRBJ1-1; D gene: TRBD1; CDR3 DNA: TGTGCCAGCAGCCGGGACAGGCACACTGAAGCTTTCTTT; CDR3 protein: CASSRDRHTEAFF
clone size: .; V gene: TRBV5-4; J gene: TRBJ2-2; D gene: TRBD2; CDR3 DNA: TGTGCCAGCAGGCCGGGACTAGATCCCACCGGGGAGCTGTTTTTT; CDR3 protein: CASRPGLDPTGELFF
clone size: .; V gene: TRBV29-1; J gene: TRBJ2-3; D gene: TRBD2; CDR3 DNA: TGCAGCCCTGCGGGCACGAAAAGACTAGCGGGGGGTTCAGATACGCAGTATTTT; CDR3 protein: CSPAGTKRLAGGSDTQYF
clone size: many; V gene: TRBV6-6; J gene: TRBJ1-4; D gene: TRBD1; CDR3 DNA: TGTGCCAGCAGAGATCCGACAGGGTACAATGAAAAACTGTTTTTT; CDR3 protein: CASRDPTGYNEKLFF
clone size: few; V gene: TRBV4-3; J gene: TRBJ2-1; D gene: TRBD2; CDR3 DNA: TGCGCCAGCAGCCAAGATACGCTAGCGGGCTACAATGAGCAGTTCTTC; CDR3 protein: CASSQDTLAGYNEQFF
clone size: .; V gene: TRBV28; J gene: TRBJ1-5; D gene: .; CDR3 DNA: TGTGCCAGCAGTTATCCAGGGACCAATCAGCCCCAGCATTTT; CDR3 protein: CASSYPGTNQPQHF
clone size: few; V gene: TRBV7-8; J gene: TRBJ2-3; D gene: .; CDR3 DNA: TGTGCCAGCAGCTCAGAGACGGGAAGCACAGATACGCAGTATTTT; CDR3 protein: CASSSETGSTDTQYF
clone size: once; V gene: TRBV18; J gene: TRBJ2-3; D gene: .; CDR3 DNA: TGTGCCAGCTCACACAGTGAGGGACACTCTAGCACAGATACGCAGTATTTT; CDR3 protein: CASSHSEGHSSTDTQYF
clone size: few; V gene: TRBV7-9; J gene: TRBJ1-4; D gene: .; CDR3 DNA: TGTGCCGGCGGTGCAACTAATGAAAAACTGTTTTTT; CDR3 protein: CAGGATNEKLFF
clone size: .; V gene: TRBV6-1; J gene: TRBJ1-5; D gene: TRBD1; CDR3 DNA: TGTGCCAGCAGTGGATGGACAGGGGGCAGCAATCAGCCCCAGCATTTT; CDR3 protein: CASSGWTGGSNQPQHF